This TCR beta chain was identified during a study of early T cells in non-severe SARS-CoV-2 infection. Overall study: Sequencing input comprised bulk RNA from unsorted whole blood; chain pairing was not available. Overall study findings and caveats: A preference for anti-spike CD8 responses marked VDJdb matching, which missed private and CD4 specificities.

V lost 7 bases and J lost 3; bases outside the gene matches: 6. Germline V gene data show CDR1 as SGHVS and CDR2 as FNYEAQ. This CDR3 is 14 amino acids long. The sample holds a few counts of this clonotype. What it binds is unknown. Unique molecular identifiers tagged individual cDNA molecules. TCRdb redid the calling of the 5' RACE reads with MiXCR, one entry per CDR3 protein. This sample has around 98,000 distinct CDR3 sequences, with 11% found just once. The chain joins TRBV7-6 to TRBJ2-5; 9 bases map to TRBD1. The receptor was derived from an adult who was a healthcare worker with PCR-confirmed SARS-CoV-2 infection or an uninfected control (not recorded which). The specimen sequenced was whole blood. As DNA, the CDR3 is TGTGCCAGCAACCCAACAGGGGGCGAAGAGACCCAGTACTTC. Protein: CASNPTGGEETQYF. Drawing the rest from reference TRBV7-6 and TRBJ2-5, the complete variable domain is GAGVSQSPRYKVTKRGQDVALRCDPISGHVSLYWYRQALGQGPEFLTYFNYEAQQDKSGLPNDRFSAERPEGSISTLTIQRTEQRDSAMYRCASNPTGGEETQYFGPGTRLLVL.